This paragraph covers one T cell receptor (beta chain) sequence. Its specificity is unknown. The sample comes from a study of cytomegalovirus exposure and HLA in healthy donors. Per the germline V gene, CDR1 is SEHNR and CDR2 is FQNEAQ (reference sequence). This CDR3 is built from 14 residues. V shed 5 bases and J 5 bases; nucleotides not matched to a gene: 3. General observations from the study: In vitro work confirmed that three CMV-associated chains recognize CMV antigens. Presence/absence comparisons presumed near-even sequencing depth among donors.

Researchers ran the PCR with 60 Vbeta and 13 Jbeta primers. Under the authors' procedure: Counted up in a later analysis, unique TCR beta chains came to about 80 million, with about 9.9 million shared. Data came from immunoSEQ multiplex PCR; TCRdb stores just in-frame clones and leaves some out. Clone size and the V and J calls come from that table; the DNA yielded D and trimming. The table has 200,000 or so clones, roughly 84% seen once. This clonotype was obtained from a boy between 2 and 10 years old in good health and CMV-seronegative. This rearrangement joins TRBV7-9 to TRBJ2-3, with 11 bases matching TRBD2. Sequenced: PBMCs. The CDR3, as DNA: TGTGCCAGCAGCCCTGGGACTAGCGGAGATACGCAGTATTTT. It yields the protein CASSPGTSGDTQYF.